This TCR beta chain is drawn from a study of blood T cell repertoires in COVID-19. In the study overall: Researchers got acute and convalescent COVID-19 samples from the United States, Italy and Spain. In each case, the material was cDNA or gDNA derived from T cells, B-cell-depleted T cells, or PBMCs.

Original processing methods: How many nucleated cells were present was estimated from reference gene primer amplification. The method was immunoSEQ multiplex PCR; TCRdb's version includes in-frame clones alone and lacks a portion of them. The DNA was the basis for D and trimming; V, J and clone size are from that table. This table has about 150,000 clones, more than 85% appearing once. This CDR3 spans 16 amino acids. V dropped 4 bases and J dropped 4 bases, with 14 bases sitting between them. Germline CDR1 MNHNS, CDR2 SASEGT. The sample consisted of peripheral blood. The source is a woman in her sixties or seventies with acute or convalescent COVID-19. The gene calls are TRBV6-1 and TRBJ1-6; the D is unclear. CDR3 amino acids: CASSASLGRYNSPLHF. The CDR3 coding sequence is TGTGCCAGCAGTGCCAGTCTTGGGCGTTATAATTCACCCCTCCACTTT.